This T cell receptor beta chain originates from a study of T cells in localized non-small cell lung cancer. Using immunoSEQ multiplex PCR, the repertoire was profiled, and TCRdb retains in-frame clones only, with some absent. This table has 30,000 to 40,000 clones, roughly three quarters appearing once. This receptor was obtained from a male donor aged 60 or over with stage II squamous cell lung carcinoma. This specimen consisted of peripheral blood, obtained before any cancer treatment.

CDR3 coding DNA: TGTGCCAGCTCACCACCCAACAGGGGAACTAATGAAAAACTGTTTTTT. It specifies CASSPPNRGTNEKLFF. The V and J genes are TRBV18 and TRBJ1-4; 7 positions agree with TRBD1. The junction had 2 bases not matched to a gene; V was cut back by 0 bases and J by 1 base. Per germline, CDR1 KGHSH and CDR2 LQKENI. The CDR3 spans 16 residues.